A selection of T cell receptor beta chains follows, all from one sample in a study of blood T cell repertoires in COVID-19. The protocol was immunoSEQ multiplex PCR, while the TCRdb copy is restricted to in-frame clones and leaves out a portion. The profile covers about 190,000 clones, with 82% appearing a single time and about 10% taken by the ten largest. Material: peripheral blood. All receptors derive from a woman of 80 years or more with active or convalescent COVID-19. Each CDR3 is given with its conserved first and last residue.

v_call | cdr3_aa
TRBV10-3 | CAISDYETGGRGNEQYF
TRBV7-9 | CASSSWAGVNTEAFF
TRBV19 | CASSRTGSSYNEQFF
TRBV6-1 | CASSERPRATYEQYF
TRBV25-1 | CASSPFGGGVYNEQFF
TRBV5-1 | CASSLTSGITYEQFF
TRBV2 | CASSEGQLSNYGYTF
TRBV29-1 | CSVDRTGFEAFF
TRBV7-3 | CASSLVGETQYF
TRBV9 | CASSARQYPGNTIYF
TRBV10-3 | CAISESEVFGEFF
TRBV29-1 | CSGRRDRGSGAEAFF
TRBV5-1 | CASSGQGPQETQYF
TRBV18 | CASSPDGDGNQPQHF
TRBV7-3 | CASSYPGGGEQFF
TRBV11-3 | CASSLDPGETQYF
TRBV19 | CASSIDLRSSYEQYF
TRBV28 | CASSSLLHSDRQETQYF
TRBV2 | CASSIQGRNTEAFF
TRBV5-4 | CASSSGLGNQPQHF
TRBV5-1 | CASSFPRGAGGGETQYF
TRBV19 | CASSIRGPTEAFF
TRBV3-1/TRBV3-2 | CASSHVTGYTEAFF